A selection of T cell receptor beta chains follows, all from one sample in a study of regulatory T cells in long-lasting Graves disease. MiXCR was run by TCRdb on the multiplex PCR reads, yielding one entry per CDR3 protein. The sample lists fewer than 450,000 distinct CDR3 sequences, less than 25% seen once, with around 20% in the top ten. The specimen comprised peripheral blood mononuclear cells (PBMCs), sampled when the disease was refractory, from a patient treated with antithyroid drugs. Every receptor here comes from a female donor with Graves disease. Both conserved end residues are part of each CDR3. The D gene is left open where the match is weak. Size is stated for part of the rows, as once, few or many counts, or as a class when the clone is expanded.

v_gene	d_gene	abundance	j_gene	CDR3aa	CDR3nt
TRBV6-2/TRBV6-3	.	.	TRBJ1-1	CASSQRGKNTGAFF	TGTGCCAGCAGTCAAAGGGGAAAGAACACTGGAGCTTTCTTT
TRBV27	.	few	TRBJ1-6	CASGSWYRPLHF	TGTGCCAGCGGGAGTTGGTATAGACCCCTCCACTTT
TRBV30	.	many	TRBJ1-4	CAWSGTTLRGKLFF	TGTGCCTGGAGTGGGACCACGCTCAGGGGAAAACTGTTTTTT
TRBV5-6	.	.	TRBJ2-5	CASSFGRVQETQYF	TGTGCCAGCAGCTTCGGTCGCGTCCAAGAGACCCAGTACTTC
TRBV27	TRBD1	.	TRBJ2-7	CASSSDLTGASEQYF	TGTGCCAGCAGTTCCGACCTTACAGGGGCCAGCGAGCAGTACTTC
TRBV29-1	.	.	TRBJ2-4	CSVEELAKNIQYF	TGCAGCGTTGAGGAACTAGCCAAAAACATTCAGTACTTC
TRBV6-5	.	many	TRBJ1-2	CASSSSRGGYTF	TGTGCCAGCAGTTCGTCACGGGGGGGCTACACCTTC
TRBV3-1	.	few	TRBJ1-2	CASSQGLAYGYTF	TGTGCCAGCAGCCAAGGTCTAGCTTATGGCTACACCTTC
TRBV7-9	.	.	TRBJ1-2	CASSDTGGYTF	TGTGCCAGCAGCGATACGGGTGGCTACACCTTC
TRBV7-8	TRBD1	few	TRBJ1-1	CASSPGEGARDTEAFF	TGTGCCAGCAGCCCCGGGGAGGGGGCAAGGGACACTGAAGCTTTCTTT
TRBV27	TRBD2	many	TRBJ2-7	CASSHKARTSGGEQYF	TGTGCCAGCAGTCATAAGGCCCGGACTAGCGGGGGAGAGCAGTACTTC
TRBV7-9	.	few	TRBJ2-7	CASSLVSSEQYF	TGTGCCAGCAGCTTAGTGTCGAGCGAGCAGTACTTC
TRBV5-1	.	few	TRBJ2-5	CASSLEYAGQETQYF	TGCGCCAGCAGCTTGGAGTACGCCGGGCAAGAGACCCAGTACTTC
TRBV29-1	.	.	TRBJ2-5	CSVEGGFVETQYF	TGCAGCGTTGAAGGTGGGTTCGTCGAGACCCAGTACTTC
TRBV28	.	.	TRBJ2-5	CASSLPGQPQETQYF	TGTGCCAGCAGTCTACCGGGACAACCTCAAGAGACCCAGTACTTC
TRBV20-1	TRBD2	many	TRBJ2-5	CSARDGTSGQETQYF	TGCAGTGCTAGAGATGGGACTAGCGGTCAAGAGACCCAGTACTTC
TRBV10-1	.	.	TRBJ2-7	CARTGEGYEQYF	TGCGCCAGAACAGGGGAGGGCTACGAGCAGTACTTC
TRBV7-8	TRBD2	.	TRBJ2-2	CASSTSGLVPGELFF	TGTGCCAGCAGCACTAGCGGGCTAGTACCCGGGGAGCTGTTTTTT
TRBV28	.	many	TRBJ1-1	CASSPSRDRIFNTEAFF	TGTGCCAGCAGTCCCTCCCGCGACAGGATTTTTAACACTGAAGCTTTCTTT
TRBV11-2	.	.	TRBJ1-3	CASGLEPGGGFGNTIYF	TGTGCCAGCGGCTTAGAACCCGGTGGGGGATTTGGAAACACCATATATTTT
TRBV14	.	.	TRBJ2-7	CASGRSLYEQYF	TGTGCCAGCGGGAGGTCGCTCTACGAGCAGTACTTC
TRBV6-1	.	.	TRBJ1-5	CASSPPIYSNQPQHF	TGTGCCAGCAGTCCCCCCATTTATAGCAATCAGCCCCAGCATTTT
TRBV28	TRBD1	many	TRBJ1-5	CASSLRTGPSNQPQHF	TGTGCCAGCAGTTTGCGGACAGGGCCTAGCAATCAGCCCCAGCATTTT